This T cell receptor (beta chain) was obtained from a study of OX40 agonist ivuxolimab in advanced cancers. The table came from immunoSEQ multiplex PCR; TCRdb's copy has only in-frame clones and leaves some out. The profile shows 50,000 to 75,000 clones, roughly 89% of them singletons. Trimming removed 1 base at V and 0 bases at J, with 12 bases between. CDR3 length: 16 amino acids. The germline V gene encodes CDR1 KGHSH and CDR2 LQKENI. The receptor was derived from an adult with an advanced solid tumor such as melanoma, head and neck, liver or kidney cancer. This material consisted of CD4+ or CD8+ T cells sorted from blood, taken in a trial of the OX40 agonist ivuxolimab. This chain joins TRBV18 and TRBJ2-5; D unresolved. This chain's CDR3 is CASSPLPRAYQETQYF. The CDR3 DNA follows: TGTGCCAGCTCACCACTTCCTCGGGCTTACCAAGAGACCCAGTACTTC.